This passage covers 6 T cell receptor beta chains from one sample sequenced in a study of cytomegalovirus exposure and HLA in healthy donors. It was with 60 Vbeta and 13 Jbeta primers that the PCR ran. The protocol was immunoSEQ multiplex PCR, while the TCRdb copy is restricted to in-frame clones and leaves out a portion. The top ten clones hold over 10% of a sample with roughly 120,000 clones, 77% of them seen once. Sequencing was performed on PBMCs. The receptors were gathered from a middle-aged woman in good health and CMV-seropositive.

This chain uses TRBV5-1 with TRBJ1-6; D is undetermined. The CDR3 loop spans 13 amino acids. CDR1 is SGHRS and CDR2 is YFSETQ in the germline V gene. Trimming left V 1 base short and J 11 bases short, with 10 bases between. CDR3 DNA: TGCGCCAGCAGCTTGACGGCGGCGACACCCCTCCACTTT. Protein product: CASSLTAATPLHF.

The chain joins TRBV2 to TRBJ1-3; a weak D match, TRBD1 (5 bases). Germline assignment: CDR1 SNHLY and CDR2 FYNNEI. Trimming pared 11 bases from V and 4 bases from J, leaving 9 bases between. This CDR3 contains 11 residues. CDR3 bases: TGTGCCGCGGGGACCGGAAACACCATATATTTT. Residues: CAAGTGNTIYF.

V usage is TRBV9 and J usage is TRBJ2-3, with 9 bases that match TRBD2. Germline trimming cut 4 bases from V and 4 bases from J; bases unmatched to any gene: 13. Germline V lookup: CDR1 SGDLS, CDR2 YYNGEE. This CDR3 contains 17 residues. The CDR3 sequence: CASSPRLAEISADTQYF. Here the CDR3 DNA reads TGTGCCAGCAGCCCCAGACTAGCGGAGATCTCCGCAGATACGCAGTATTTT. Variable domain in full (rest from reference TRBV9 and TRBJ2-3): DSGVTQTPKHLITATGQRVTLRCSPRSGDLSVYWYQQSLDQGLQFLIQYYNGEERAKGNILERFSAQQFPDLHSELNLSSLELGDSALYFCASSPRLAEISADTQYFGPGTRLTVL.

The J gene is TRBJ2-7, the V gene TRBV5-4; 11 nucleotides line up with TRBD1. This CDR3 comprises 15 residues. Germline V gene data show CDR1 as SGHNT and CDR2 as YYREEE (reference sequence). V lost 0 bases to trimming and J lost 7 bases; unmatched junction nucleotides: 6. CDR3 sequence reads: CASSLAGQGAEEQYF. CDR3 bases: TGTGCCAGCAGCTTGGCCGGACAGGGGGCGGAGGAGCAGTACTTC.

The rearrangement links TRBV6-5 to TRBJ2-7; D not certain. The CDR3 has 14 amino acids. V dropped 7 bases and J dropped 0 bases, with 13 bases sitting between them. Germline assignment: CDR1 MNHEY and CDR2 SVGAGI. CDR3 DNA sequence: TGTGCCAGCACCGCCGGCGGTTACTCCTACGAGCAGTACTTC. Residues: CASTAGGYSYEQYF.

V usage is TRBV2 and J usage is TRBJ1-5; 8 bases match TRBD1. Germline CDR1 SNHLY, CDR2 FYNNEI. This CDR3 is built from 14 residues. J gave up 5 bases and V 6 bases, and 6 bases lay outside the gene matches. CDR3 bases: TGTGCCAGCAGGCCGGACAGGGCCGATCAGCCCCAGCATTTT. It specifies CASRPDRADQPQHF.